This TCR beta chain was identified in a study of T cell repertoires in cytomegalovirus infection. Study as a whole: Epitope selection comprised recently identified HLA-C-restricted CMV epitopes and well-studied HLA-B-restricted CMV epitopes. The public TCR beta signatures pointed to both CMV infection and matching HLA type.

CDR1 and CDR2 (germline): SGHAT, FQNNGV. This CDR3 has 15 residues. V was trimmed by 4 bases and J by 1 base, leaving 11 bases between them. This clonotype was counted many times. Antigen specificity is unknown. From the reads, TCRdb called clonotypes with MiXCR, one entry per CDR3 protein. Found here are more than 95,000 distinct CDR3 sequences, more than 30% of them singletons; the top ten hold approximately 50%. The study, taken as a whole, reports: Carriage of CMV together with the relevant HLA was identifiable through cumulative public TCR beta family frequency. Clonotypes of TCR beta that were HLA-C-restricted and CMV-specific dominated the ex vivo response.

The clonotype comes from a human donor in good health (CMV status not recorded). Some clones in this sample may be carry-over from other donors' samples. The material was CD8+ T cells from cultured PBMCs, obtained from culture after CMV antigen stimulation. The gene calls are TRBV11-2 and TRBJ2-1; possibly TRBD2 for D (5 bases). The chain's CDR3 is CASSSDYLSYNEQFF. CDR3 sequence (DNA): TGTGCCAGCAGCTCCGACTATCTATCCTACAATGAGCAGTTCTTC.